This T cell receptor (beta chain) appears in the sequencing data of a study of cytomegalovirus exposure and HLA in healthy donors. Assay used: immunoSEQ multiplex PCR; TCRdb lists only in-frame clones, some missing. This table holds 110,000 to 150,000 clones, almost 85% found once. This clone was observed a few times. The antigen remains undetermined. Among the 110 or so subjects of the validation cohort, separate from the approximately 670-subject first cohort, were the donors. V dropped 7 bases and J dropped 3 bases, with 13 bases sitting between them. Germline values: CDR1 SNHLY, CDR2 FYNNEI. The CDR3 sequence is 13 residues long. Regarding the study as a whole: Most TCR sequences were seen very rarely across donors, but some public TCRs occurred in many.

The sequenced sample was PBMCs. The clonotype was recovered from a woman under 40 in good health and CMV-seronegative. The V gene is TRBV2, the J gene TRBJ2-7, with TRBD2 as a possible D gene (5 bases). The CDR3, as DNA: TGTGCCAGCATCCTGGTCCGGGGCTACGAGCAGTACTTC. Translating it yields CASILVRGYEQYF.